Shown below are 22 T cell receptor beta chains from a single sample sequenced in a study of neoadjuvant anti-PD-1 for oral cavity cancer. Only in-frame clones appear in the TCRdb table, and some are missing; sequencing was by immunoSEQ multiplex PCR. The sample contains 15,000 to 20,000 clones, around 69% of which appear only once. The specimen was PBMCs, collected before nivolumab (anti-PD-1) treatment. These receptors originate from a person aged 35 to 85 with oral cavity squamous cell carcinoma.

The DNA for the CDR3 is TGTGCCAGCAGCTCGGACAGGTCGGACGAAAAACTGTTTTTT. Its protein is CASSSDRSDEKLFF. The chain employs TRBV5-8 and TRBJ1-4; 7 bases line up with TRBD1. Trimming cost V 3 bases and J 8 bases; bases outside gene matches: 7. CDR3 length equals 14 residues. CDR1 SGHTS and CDR2 YDEGEE come from the germline V gene.

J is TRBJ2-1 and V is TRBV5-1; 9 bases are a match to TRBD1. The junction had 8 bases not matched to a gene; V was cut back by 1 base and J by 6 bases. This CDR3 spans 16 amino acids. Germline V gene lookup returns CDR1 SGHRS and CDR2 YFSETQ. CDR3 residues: CASSLPRTGERNEQFF. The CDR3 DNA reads TGCGCCAGCAGCTTGCCCCGGACAGGGGAGCGCAATGAGCAGTTCTTC.

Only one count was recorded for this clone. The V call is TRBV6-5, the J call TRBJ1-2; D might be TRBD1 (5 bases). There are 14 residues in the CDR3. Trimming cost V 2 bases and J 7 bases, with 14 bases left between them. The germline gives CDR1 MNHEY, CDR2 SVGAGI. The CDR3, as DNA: TGTGCCAGCAGTTACCGGGACCTTCACGGTGGCTACACCTTC. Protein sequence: CASSYRDLHGGYTF.

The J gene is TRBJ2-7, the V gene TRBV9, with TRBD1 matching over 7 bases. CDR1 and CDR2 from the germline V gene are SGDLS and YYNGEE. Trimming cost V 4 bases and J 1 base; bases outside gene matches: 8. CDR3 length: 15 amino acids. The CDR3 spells CASSIWDRISYEQYF. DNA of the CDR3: TGTGCCAGCAGCATTTGGGACAGAATTTCCTACGAGCAGTACTTC.

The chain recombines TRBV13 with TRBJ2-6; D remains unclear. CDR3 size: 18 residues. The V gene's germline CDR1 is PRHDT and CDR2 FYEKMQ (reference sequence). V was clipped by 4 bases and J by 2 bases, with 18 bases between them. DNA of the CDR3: TGTGCCAGCAGCTCCTTTTTGGCCGTCGGAGCTGGGGCCAACGTCCTGACTTTC. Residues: CASSSFLAVGAGANVLTF.

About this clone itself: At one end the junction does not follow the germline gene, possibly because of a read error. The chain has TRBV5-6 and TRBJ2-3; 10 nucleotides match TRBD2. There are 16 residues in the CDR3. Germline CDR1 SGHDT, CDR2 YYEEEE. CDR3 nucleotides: TGTGCCAGCAGCTTGCGTGCTAGCGGGAGCATAGATACGCAGTATTTT. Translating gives CASSLRASGSIDTQYF.

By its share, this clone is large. The CDR3 DNA reads as TGTGCCAGCAGTGAAACGGGGGGCTCCTACAATGAGCAGTTCTTC. It yields the protein CASSETGGSYNEQFF. The chain recombines TRBV6-1 with TRBJ2-1; 7 bases fit TRBD2. Losses at the gene ends were 2 bases for V and 0 bases for J; bases not matched to a gene: 1. The CDR3 is made up of 15 amino acids. The V gene's germline CDR1 is MNHNS and CDR2 SASEGT.

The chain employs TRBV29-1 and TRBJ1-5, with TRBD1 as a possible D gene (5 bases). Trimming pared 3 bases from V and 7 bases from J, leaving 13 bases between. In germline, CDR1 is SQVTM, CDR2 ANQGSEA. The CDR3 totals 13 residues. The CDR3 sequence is CSVEGQGGQPQHF. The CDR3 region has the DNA TGCAGCGTTGAGGGCCAGGGAGGCCAGCCCCAGCATTTT.

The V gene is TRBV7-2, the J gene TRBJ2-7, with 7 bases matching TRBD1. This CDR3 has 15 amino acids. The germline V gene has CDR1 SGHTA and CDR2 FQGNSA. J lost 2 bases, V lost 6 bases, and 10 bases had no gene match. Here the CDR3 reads CASSRAPGQTYEQYF. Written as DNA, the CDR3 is TGTGCCAGCAGTCGGGCTCCGGGACAGACCTACGAGCAGTACTTC.

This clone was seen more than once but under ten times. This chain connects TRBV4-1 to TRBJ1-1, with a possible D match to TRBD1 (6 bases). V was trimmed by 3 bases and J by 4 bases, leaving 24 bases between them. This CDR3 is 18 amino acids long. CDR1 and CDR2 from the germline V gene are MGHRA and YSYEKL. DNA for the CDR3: TGCGCCAGCAGCCATCTTGGGCGAGGGGGAGGGGGGACCACTGAAGCTTTCTTT. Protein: CASSHLGRGGGGTTEAFF.

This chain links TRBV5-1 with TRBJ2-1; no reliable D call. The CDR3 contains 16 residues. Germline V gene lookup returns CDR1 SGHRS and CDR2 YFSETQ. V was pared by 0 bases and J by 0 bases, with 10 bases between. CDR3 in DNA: TGCGCCAGCAGCTTGGCCATGACGGGCTCCTACAATGAGCAGTTCTTC. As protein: CASSLAMTGSYNEQFF.

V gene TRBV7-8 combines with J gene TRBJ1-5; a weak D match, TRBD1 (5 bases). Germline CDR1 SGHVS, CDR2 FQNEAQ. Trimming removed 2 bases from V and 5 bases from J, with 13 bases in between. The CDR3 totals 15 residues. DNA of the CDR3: TGTGCCAGCAGCTTATCTGGGGCGGGAGATCAGCCCCAGCATTTT. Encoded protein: CASSLSGAGDQPQHF.

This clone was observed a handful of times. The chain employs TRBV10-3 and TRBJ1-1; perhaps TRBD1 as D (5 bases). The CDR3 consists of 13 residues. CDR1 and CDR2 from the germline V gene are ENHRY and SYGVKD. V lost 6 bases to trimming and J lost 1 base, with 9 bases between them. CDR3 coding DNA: TGTGCCATCAGCGACAGATGGAACACTGAAGCTTTCTTT. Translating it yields CAISDRWNTEAFF.

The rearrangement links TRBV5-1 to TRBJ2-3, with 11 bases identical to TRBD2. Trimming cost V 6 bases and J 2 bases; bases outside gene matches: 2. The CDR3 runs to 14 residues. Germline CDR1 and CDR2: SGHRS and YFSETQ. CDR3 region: CASKTSGTTDTQYF. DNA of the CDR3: TGCGCCAGCAAGACTAGCGGGACCACAGATACGCAGTATTTT. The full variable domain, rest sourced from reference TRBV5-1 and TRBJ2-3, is KAGVTQTPRYLIKTRGQQVTLSCSPISGHRSVSWYQQTPGQGLQFLFEYFSETQRNKGNFPGRFSGRQFSNSRSEMNVSTLELGDSALYLCASKTSGTTDTQYFGPGTRLTVL.

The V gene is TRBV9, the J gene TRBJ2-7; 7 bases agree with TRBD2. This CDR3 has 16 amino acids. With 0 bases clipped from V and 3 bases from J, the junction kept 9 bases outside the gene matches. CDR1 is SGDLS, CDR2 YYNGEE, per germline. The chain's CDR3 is CASSVAETSSFYEQYF. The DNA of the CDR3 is TGTGCCAGCAGCGTAGCCGAGACTAGCAGCTTCTACGAGCAGTACTTC. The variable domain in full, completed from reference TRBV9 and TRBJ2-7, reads DSGVTQTPKHLITATGQRVTLRCSPRSGDLSVYWYQQSLDQGLQFLIQYYNGEERAKGNILERFSAQQFPDLHSELNLSSLELGDSALYFCASSVAETSSFYEQYFGPGTRLTVT.

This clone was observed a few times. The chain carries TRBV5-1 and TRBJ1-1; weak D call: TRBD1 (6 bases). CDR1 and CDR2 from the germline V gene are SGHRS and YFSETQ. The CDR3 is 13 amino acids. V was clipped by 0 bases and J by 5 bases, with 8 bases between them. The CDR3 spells CASSLVQGTEAFF. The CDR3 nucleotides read TGCGCCAGCAGCTTGGTACAGGGTACTGAAGCTTTCTTT.

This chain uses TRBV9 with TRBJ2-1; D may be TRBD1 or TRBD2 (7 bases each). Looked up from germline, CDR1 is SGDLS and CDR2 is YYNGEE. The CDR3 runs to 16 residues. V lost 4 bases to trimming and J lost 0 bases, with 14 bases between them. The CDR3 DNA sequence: TGTGCCAGCAGCCAGGGGGGCGGGAGCTCCTACAATGAGCAGTTCTTC. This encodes CASSQGGGSSYNEQFF. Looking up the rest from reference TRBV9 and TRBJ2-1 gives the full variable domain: DSGVTQTPKHLITATGQRVTLRCSPRSGDLSVYWYQQSLDQGLQFLIQYYNGEERAKGNILERFSAQQFPDLHSELNLSSLELGDSALYFCASSQGGGSSYNEQFFGPGTRLTVL.

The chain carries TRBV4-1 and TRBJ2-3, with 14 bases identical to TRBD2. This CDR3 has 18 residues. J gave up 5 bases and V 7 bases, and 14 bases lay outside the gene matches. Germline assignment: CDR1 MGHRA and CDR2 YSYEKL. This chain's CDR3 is CASTPGLAGGREIDTQYF. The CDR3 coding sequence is TGCGCCAGCACCCCAGGACTAGCGGGAGGCCGGGAAATAGATACGCAGTATTTT.

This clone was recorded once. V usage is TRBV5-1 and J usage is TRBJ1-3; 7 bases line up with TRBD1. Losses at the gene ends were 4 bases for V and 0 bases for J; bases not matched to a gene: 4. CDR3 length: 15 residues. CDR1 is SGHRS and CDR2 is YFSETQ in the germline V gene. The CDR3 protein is CASSLRQGSGNTIYF. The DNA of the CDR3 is TGCGCCAGCAGCCTTCGACAGGGCTCTGGAAACACCATATATTTT. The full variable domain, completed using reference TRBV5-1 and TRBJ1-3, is KAGVTQTPRYLIKTRGQQVTLSCSPISGHRSVSWYQQTPGQGLQFLFEYFSETQRNKGNFPGRFSGRQFSNSRSEMNVSTLELGDSALYLCASSLRQGSGNTIYFGEGSWLTVV.

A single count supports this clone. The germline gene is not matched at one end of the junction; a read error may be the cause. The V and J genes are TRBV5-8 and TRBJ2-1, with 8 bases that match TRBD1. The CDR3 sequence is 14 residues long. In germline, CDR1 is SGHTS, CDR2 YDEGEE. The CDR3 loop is CASSLEDRAYPRLF. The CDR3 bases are TGTGCCAGCAGCTTGGAGGACAGGGCCTATCCCAGGCTCTTC. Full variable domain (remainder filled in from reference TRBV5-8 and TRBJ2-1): EAGVTQSPTHLIKTRGQQATLRCSPISGHTSVYWYQQALGLGLQFLLWYDEGEERNRGNFPPRFSGRQFPNYSSELNVNALELEDSALYLCASSLEDRAYPRLFGPGTRLTVL.

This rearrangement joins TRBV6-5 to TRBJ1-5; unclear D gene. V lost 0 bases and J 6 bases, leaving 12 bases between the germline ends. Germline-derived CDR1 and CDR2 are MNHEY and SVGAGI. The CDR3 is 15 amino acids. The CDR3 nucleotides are TGTGCCAGCAGTTACTCGCCCGGGAGTTCTCAGCCCCAGCATTTT. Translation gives CASSYSPGSSQPQHF.

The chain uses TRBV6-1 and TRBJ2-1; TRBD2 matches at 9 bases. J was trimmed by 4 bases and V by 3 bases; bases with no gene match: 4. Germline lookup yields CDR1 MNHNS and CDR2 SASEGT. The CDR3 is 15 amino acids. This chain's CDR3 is CASSDTSGLYNEQFF. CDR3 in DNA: TGTGCCAGCAGTGACACTAGCGGGCTATACAATGAGCAGTTCTTC.